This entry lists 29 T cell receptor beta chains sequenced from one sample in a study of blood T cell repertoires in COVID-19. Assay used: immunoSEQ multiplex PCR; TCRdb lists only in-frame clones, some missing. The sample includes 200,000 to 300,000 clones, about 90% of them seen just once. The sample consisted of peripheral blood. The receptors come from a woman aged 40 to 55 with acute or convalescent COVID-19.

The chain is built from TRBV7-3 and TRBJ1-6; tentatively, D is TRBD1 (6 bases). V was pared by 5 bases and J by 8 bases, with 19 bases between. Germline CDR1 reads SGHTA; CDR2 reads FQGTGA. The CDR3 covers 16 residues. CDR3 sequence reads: CASSLQPQGTDSPLHF. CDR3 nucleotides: TGTGCCAGCAGCCTACAGCCACAGGGTACAGATTCACCCCTCCACTTT.

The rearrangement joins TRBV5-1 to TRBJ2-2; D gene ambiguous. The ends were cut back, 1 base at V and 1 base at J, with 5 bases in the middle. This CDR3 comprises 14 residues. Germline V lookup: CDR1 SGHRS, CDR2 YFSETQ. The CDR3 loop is CASSLIVNTGELFF. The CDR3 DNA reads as TGCGCCAGCAGCTTGATAGTGAACACCGGGGAGCTGTTTTTT.

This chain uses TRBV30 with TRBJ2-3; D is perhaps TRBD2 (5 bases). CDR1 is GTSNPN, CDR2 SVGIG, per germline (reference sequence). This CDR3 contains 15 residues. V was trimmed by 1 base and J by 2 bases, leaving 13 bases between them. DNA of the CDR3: TGTGCCTGGAGTGGAGCGGCCGGATCCACAGATACGCAGTATTTT. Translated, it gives CAWSGAAGSTDTQYF.

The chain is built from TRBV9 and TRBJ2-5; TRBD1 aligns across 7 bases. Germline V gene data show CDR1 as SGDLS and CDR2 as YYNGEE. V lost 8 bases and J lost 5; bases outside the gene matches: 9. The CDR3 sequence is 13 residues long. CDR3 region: CASQRQGSETQYF. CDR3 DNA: TGTGCCAGTCAAAGACAGGGTTCGGAGACCCAGTACTTC.

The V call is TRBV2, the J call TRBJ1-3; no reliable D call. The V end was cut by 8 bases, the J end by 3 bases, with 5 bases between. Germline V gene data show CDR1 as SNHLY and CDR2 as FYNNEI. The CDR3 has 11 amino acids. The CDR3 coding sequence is TGTGCCAGCCGGTTTGGAAACACCATATATTTT. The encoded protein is CASRFGNTIYF.

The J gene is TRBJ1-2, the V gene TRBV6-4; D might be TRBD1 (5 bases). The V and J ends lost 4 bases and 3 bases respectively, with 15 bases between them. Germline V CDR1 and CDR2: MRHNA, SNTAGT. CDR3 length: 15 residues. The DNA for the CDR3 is TGTGCCAGCAGTGCCAGTTTTGGGGGGGACTATGGCTACACCTTC. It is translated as CASSASFGGDYGYTF.

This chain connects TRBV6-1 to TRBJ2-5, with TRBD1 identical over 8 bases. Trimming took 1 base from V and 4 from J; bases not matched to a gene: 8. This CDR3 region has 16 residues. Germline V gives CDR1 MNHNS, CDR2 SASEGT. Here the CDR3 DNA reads TGTGCCAGCAGTGAAGTGAACAGGGGGACGGGAGAGACCCAGTACTTC. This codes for CASSEVNRGTGETQYF.

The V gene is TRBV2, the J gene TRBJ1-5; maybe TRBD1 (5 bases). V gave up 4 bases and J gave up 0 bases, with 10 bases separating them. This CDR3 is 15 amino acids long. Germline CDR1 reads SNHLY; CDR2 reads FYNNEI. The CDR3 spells CASSGEGHSNQPQHF. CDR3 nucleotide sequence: TGTGCCAGCAGTGGTGAAGGACATAGCAATCAGCCCCAGCATTTT.

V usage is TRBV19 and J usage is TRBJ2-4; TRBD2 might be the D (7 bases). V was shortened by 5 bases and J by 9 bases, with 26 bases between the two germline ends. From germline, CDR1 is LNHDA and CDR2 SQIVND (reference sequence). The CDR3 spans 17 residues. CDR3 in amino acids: CASSPLAWEGHRAIQYF. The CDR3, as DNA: TGTGCCAGTAGTCCCTTGGCTTGGGAGGGGCACAGGGCCATTCAGTACTTC. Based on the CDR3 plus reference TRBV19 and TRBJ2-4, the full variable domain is DGGITQSPKYLFRKEGQNVTLSCEQNLNHDAMYWYRQDPGQGLRLIYYSQIVNDFQKGDIAEGYSVSREKKESFPLTVTSAQKNPTAFYLCASSPLAWEGHRAIQYFGAGTRLSVL.

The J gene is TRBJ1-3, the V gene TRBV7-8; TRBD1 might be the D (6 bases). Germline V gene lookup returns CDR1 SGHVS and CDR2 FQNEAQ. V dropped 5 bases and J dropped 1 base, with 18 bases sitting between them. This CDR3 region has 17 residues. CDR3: CASSPRGGEASGNTIYF. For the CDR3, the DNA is TGTGCCAGCAGCCCGAGGGGGGGGGAGGCTTCTGGAAACACCATATATTTT.

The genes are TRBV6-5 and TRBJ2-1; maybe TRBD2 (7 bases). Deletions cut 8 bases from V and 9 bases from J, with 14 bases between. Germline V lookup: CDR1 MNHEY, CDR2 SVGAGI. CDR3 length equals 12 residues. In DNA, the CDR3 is TGTGCCAGCTGGGGGGGGCATGGTGAGCAGTTCTTC. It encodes CASWGGHGEQFF.

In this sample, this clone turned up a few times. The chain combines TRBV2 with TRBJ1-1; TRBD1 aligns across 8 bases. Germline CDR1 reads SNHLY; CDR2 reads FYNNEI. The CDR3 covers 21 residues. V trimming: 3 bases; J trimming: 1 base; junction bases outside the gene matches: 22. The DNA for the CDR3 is TGTGCCAGCAGTGAGGGGGGACAGGTGGTAACTCGGCCCCACCAGAACACTGAAGCTTTCTTT. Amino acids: CASSEGGQVVTRPHQNTEAFF.

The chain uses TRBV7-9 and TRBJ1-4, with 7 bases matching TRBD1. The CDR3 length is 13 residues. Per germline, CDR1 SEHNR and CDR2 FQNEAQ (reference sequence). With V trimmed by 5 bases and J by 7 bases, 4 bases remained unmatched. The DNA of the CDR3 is TGTGCCAGCAGCCCCCAGGGGGGTGAAAAACTGTTTTTT. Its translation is CASSPQGGEKLFF.

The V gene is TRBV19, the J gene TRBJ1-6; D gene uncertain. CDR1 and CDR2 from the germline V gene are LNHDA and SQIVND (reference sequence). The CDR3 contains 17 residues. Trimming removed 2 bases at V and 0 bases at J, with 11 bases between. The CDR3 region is CASSITGISSYNSPLHF. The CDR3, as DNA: TGTGCCAGTAGTATAACGGGAATAAGCTCCTATAATTCACCCCTCCACTTT.

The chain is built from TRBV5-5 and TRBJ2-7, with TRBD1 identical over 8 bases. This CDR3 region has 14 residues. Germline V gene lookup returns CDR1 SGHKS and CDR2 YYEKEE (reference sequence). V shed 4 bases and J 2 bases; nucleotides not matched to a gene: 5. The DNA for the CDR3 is TGTGCCAGCAGCCCCAGGACAGGGACCTACGAGCAGTACGTC. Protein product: CASSPRTGTYEQYV.

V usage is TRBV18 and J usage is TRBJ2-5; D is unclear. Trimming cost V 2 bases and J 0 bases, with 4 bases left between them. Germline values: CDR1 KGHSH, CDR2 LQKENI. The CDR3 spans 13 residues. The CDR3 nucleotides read TGTGCCAGCTCACCAAACTACCAAGAGACCCAGTACTTC. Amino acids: CASSPNYQETQYF.

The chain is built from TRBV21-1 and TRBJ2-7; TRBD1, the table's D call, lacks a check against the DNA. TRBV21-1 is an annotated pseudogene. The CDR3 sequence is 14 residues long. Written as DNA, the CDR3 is TGTGCCAGCAGCAGACGCAGGGGGCTAAACGAGCAGTACGTC. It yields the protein CASSRRRGLNEQYV.

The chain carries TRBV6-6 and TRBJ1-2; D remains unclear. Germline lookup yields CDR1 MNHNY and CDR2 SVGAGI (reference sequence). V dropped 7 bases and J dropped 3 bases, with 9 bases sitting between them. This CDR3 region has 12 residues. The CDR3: CASTPRDYGYTF. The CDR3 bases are TGTGCCAGCACCCCCCGGGACTATGGCTACACCTTC.

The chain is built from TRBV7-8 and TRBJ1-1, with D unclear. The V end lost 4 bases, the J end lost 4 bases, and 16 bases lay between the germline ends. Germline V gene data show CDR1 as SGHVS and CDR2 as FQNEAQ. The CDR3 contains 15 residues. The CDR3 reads CASSSGSGGGTEAFF. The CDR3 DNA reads TGTGCCAGCAGCTCTGGGTCGGGAGGAGGCACTGAAGCTTTCTTT.

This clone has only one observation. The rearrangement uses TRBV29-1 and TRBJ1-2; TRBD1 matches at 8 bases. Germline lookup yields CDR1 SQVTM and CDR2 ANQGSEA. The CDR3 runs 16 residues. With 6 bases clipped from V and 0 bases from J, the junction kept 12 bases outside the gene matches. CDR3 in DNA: TGCAGCGTCAGGGGGCGCGGCCTGCTAACTAACTATGGCTACACCTTC. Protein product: CSVRGRGLLTNYGYTF.

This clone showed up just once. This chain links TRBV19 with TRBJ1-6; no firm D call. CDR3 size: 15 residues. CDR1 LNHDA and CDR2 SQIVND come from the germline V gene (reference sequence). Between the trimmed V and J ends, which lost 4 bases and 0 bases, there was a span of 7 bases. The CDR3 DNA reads TGTGCCAGTAGTAGGAGCAGCTCCTATAATTCACCCCTCCACTTT. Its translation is CASSRSSSYNSPLHF.

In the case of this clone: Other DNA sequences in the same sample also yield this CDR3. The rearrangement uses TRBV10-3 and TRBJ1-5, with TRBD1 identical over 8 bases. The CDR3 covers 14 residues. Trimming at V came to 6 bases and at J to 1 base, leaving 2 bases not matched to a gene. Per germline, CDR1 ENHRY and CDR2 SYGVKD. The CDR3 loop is CAISTGGSNQPQHF. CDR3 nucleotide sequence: TGTGCCATCAGCACAGGGGGAAGCAATCAGCCCCAGCATTTT.

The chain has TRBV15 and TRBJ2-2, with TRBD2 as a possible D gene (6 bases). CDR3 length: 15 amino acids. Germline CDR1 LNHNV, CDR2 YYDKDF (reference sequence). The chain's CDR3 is CALKQEEGITGELFF. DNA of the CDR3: TGTGCTCTCAAGCAGGAGGAGGGGATCACCGGGGAGCTGTTTTTT.

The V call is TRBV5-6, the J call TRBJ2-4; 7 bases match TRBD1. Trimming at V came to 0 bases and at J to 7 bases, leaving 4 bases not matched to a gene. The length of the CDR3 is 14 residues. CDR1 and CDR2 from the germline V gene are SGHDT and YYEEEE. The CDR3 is CASSLGGQLNIQYF. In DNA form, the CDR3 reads TGTGCCAGCAGCTTGGGGGGACAGCTCAACATTCAGTACTTC. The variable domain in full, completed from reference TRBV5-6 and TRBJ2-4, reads DAGVTQSPTHLIKTRGQQVTLRCSPKSGHDTVSWYQQALGQGPQFIFQYYEEEERQRGNFPDRFSGHQFPNYSSELNVNALLLGDSALYLCASSLGGQLNIQYFGAGTRLSVL.

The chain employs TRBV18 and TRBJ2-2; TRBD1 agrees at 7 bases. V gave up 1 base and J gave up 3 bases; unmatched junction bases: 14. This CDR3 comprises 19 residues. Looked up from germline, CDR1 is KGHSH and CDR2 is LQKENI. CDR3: CASSPHQRDSRTDTGELFF. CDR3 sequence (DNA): TGTGCCAGCTCACCACACCAACGGGACAGTCGAACTGACACCGGGGAGCTGTTTTTT. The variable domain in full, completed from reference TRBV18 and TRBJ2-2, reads NAGVMQNPRHLVRRRGQEARLRCSPMKGHSHVYWYRQLPEEGLKFMVYLQKENIIDESGMPKERFSAEFPKEGPSILRIQQVVRGDSAAYFCASSPHQRDSRTDTGELFFGEGSRLTVL.

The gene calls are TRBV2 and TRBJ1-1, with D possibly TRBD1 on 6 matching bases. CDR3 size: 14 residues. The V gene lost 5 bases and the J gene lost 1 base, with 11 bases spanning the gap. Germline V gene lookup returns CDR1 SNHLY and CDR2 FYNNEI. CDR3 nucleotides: TGTGCCAGCAGTATCGACAGGCGGAACACTGAAGCTTTCTTT. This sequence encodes CASSIDRRNTEAFF.

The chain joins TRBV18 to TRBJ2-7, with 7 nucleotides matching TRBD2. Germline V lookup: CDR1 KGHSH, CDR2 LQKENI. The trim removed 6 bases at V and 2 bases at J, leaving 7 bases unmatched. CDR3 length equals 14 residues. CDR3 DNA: TGTGCCAGCTCCGATGCGGGGGACCCCTACGAGCAGTACGTC. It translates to CASSDAGDPYEQYV.

CDR3 residues: CASSHGTGSQPQHF. CDR3 sequence (DNA): TGTGCCAGCAGCCATGGGACAGGGAGCCAGCCCCAGCATTTT. The V call is TRBV7-9, the J call TRBJ1-5; the match to TRBD1 covers 9 bases. The CDR3 loop spans 14 amino acids. The V gene's germline CDR1 is SEHNR and CDR2 FQNEAQ (reference sequence). Trimming removed 5 bases from V and 7 bases from J; junction bases left unmatched: 6.

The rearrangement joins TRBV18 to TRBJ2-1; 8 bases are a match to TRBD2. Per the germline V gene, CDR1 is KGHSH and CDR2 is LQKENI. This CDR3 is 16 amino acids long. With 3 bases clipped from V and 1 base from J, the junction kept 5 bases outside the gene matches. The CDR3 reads CASSPPAGASYNEQFF. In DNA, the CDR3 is TGTGCCAGCTCACCCCCAGCGGGGGCTTCCTACAATGAGCAGTTCTTC.